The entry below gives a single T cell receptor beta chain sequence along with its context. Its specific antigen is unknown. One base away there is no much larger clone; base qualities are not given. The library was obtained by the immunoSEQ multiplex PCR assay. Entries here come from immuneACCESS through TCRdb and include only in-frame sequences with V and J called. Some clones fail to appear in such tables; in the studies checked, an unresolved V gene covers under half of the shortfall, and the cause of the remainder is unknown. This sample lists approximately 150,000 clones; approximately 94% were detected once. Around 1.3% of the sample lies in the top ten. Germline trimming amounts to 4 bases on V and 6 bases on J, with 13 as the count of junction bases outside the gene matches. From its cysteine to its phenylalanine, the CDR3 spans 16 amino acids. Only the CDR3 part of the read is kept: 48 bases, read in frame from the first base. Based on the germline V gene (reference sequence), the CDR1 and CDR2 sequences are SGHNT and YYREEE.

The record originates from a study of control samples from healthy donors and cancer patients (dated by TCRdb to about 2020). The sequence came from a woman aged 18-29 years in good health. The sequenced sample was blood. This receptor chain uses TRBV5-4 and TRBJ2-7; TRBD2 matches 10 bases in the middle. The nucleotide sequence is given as TGTGCCAGCAGCCCATATGGGGCTAGCGGGAGAAGCGAGCAGTACTTC. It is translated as CASSPYGASGRSEQYF.